The 18 T cell receptor beta chains below come from one sample, sequenced in a study of graft-versus-host responses after intestinal transplantation listed by TCRdb under 2021. Libraries were made using the immunoSEQ multiplex PCR assay. Not all clones reach the TCRdb copy of this immuneACCESS table, which keeps in-frame sequences only. Checked studies attribute under half of the gap to unresolved V genes and leave the rest unexplained. A total of roughly 18,000 clones appear in this sample, 95% of them only once. 0.79% of the sample rests with the top ten. Source: PBMCs, taken 23 days after intestinal transplant. All receptors come from a human patient who received an intestinal transplant, so some T cells may come from the graft donor.

The rearrangement links TRBV2 to TRBJ2-7, with TRBD1 identical over 11 bases. CDR3 length: 17 residues. V shed 7 bases and J 4 bases; nucleotides not matched to a gene: 15. The germline V gene encodes CDR1 SNHLY and CDR2 FYNNEI. The CDR3, as DNA: TGTGCCAGCATCTTCACTACCGGGACAGGGGGTCGGTACGAGCAGTACTTC. Translating it yields CASIFTTGTGGRYEQYF.

Comment on this clone: At one boundary the junction diverges from the germline segment, which might be a read error. The chain is built from TRBV2 and TRBJ2-5; D gene unclear. Germline V gene sequence: CDR1 SNHLY, CDR2 FYNNEI. This CDR3 is built from 10 residues. CDR3 sequence reads: CASSAETQHF. CDR3 nucleotides: TGTGCCAGCAGTGCGGAGACCCAGCACTTC.

V gene TRBV28 combines with J gene TRBJ2-5; 7 positions agree with TRBD2. CDR3 size: 15 residues. Germline values: CDR1 MDHEN, CDR2 SYDVKM. The junction had 8 bases not matched to a gene; V was cut back by 2 bases and J by 5 bases. The CDR3 nucleotides are TGTGCCAGCAGTTTAATTTTACTAGCGAAGGAGACCCAGTACTTC. Its protein product is CASSLILLAKETQYF. The full variable domain, its missing parts supplied by reference TRBV28 and TRBJ2-5, is DVKVTQSSRYLVKRTGEKVFLECVQDMDHENMFWYRQDPGLGLRLIYFSYDVKMKEKGDIPEGYSVSREKKERFSLILESASTNQTSMYLCASSLILLAKETQYFGPGTRLLVL.

This clone was seen only once. The V and J genes are TRBV15 and TRBJ2-3; D is unclear. The CDR3 contains 12 residues. The germline CDR1 and CDR2 sequences are LNHNV and YYDKDF (reference sequence). The V and J ends lost 5 bases and 0 bases respectively, with 3 bases between them. DNA of the CDR3: TGTGCCACCAGCGACAGCACAGATACGCAGTATTTT. It yields the protein CATSDSTDTQYF.

This chain links TRBV15 with TRBJ2-1; D gene uncertain. The V gene's germline CDR1 is LNHNV and CDR2 YYDKDF (reference sequence). V gave up 2 bases and J gave up 5 bases, with 10 bases separating them. This CDR3 region has 14 residues. The CDR3 is CATSRHDKNNEQFF. CDR3 DNA sequence: TGTGCCACCAGCAGACATGACAAGAACAATGAGCAGTTCTTC.

CDR3 region: CASSYSTGTVNTEAFF. Here the CDR3 DNA reads TGTGCCAGCAGTTACTCCACCGGGACAGTGAACACTGAAGCTTTCTTT. The rearrangement links TRBV6-5 to TRBJ1-1; 7 bases match TRBD1. This CDR3 is 16 amino acids long. CDR1 is MNHEY and CDR2 is SVGAGI in the germline V gene. After removal of 0 bases from V and 0 bases from J, the junction contained 4 bases not matched to a gene.

The chain recombines TRBV11-2 with TRBJ2-7; D possibly uses TRBD1 or TRBD2 (5 bases each). Trimming took off 5 bases at V and 7 bases at J, with 9 bases between the two ends. The CDR3 loop spans 11 amino acids. Germline V gives CDR1 SGHAT, CDR2 FQNNGV. For the CDR3, the DNA is TGTGCCAGCAGCCGAGGGGAGGAGCAGTACTTC. Its translation: CASSRGEEQYF.

This chain uses TRBV5-1 with TRBJ2-2; D may be TRBD2 (5 bases). V gave up 4 bases and J gave up 9 bases, with 19 bases separating them. The CDR3 is 15 residues long. The germline V gene encodes CDR1 SGHRS and CDR2 YFSETQ. CDR3: CASSVGLAGSRELFF. The DNA of the CDR3 is TGCGCCAGCAGCGTGGGCTTGGCGGGCAGCCGGGAGCTGTTTTTT.

The gene calls are TRBV30 and TRBJ2-1; D possibly corresponds to TRBD2 (5 bases). CDR1 and CDR2 from the germline V gene are GTSNPN and SVGIG (reference sequence). The CDR3 is 13 amino acids. V lost 4 bases and J lost 0, with 7 bases in between. CDR3 sequence: CAWTGSSYNEQFF. The CDR3 region has the DNA TGTGCCTGGACTGGGAGCTCCTACAATGAGCAGTTCTTC.

The chain recombines TRBV6-1 with TRBJ1-1; perhaps TRBD1 as D (5 bases). Trimming took 6 bases from V and 3 from J, leaving 14 bases between them. CDR3 size: 14 residues. CDR1 is MNHNS and CDR2 is SASEGT in the germline V gene. The DNA for the CDR3 is TGTGCCAGCAGGGAATTTGGGACCGACACTGAAGCTTTCTTT. Translation: CASREFGTDTEAFF.

This chain uses TRBV11-1 with TRBJ2-2; the D is unclear. The V gene's germline CDR1 is SGHAT and CDR2 FQDESV (reference sequence). The CDR3 loop spans 15 amino acids. The V end lost 4 bases, the J end lost 7 bases, and 16 bases lay between the germline ends. The CDR3 protein is CASSSAQREIGELFF. The CDR3 DNA sequence: TGTGCCAGCAGCTCGGCCCAGCGAGAGATCGGGGAGCTGTTTTTT.

This chain joins TRBV28 and TRBJ2-7; no firm D call. CDR1 MDHEN and CDR2 SYDVKM come from the germline V gene. The CDR3 spans 12 residues. Between the trimmed V and J ends, which lost 2 bases and 3 bases, there was a span of 5 bases. The CDR3 coding sequence is TGTGCCAGCAGTTTAAGCCTCTACGAGCAGTACTTC. As protein: CASSLSLYEQYF.

The J gene is TRBJ1-5, the V gene TRBV27; D gene ambiguous. CDR3 length equals 15 residues. V dropped 3 bases and J dropped 0 bases, with 9 bases sitting between them. Germline V gene sequence: CDR1 MNHEY, CDR2 SMNVEV (reference sequence). The CDR3 sequence: CASSLAGDSNQPQHF. CDR3 nucleotide sequence: TGTGCCAGCAGTTTGGCGGGAGATAGCAATCAGCCCCAGCATTTT.

The rearrangement links TRBV19 to TRBJ1-1, with a tentative D call TRBD1 (6 bases). Germline-derived CDR1 and CDR2 are LNHDA and SQIVND (reference sequence). This CDR3 has 14 residues. Trimming removed 6 bases at V and 0 bases at J, with 11 bases between. CDR3 in DNA: TGTGCCAGTAGGGTAGACAGGATGAACACTGAAGCTTTCTTT. Translation: CASRVDRMNTEAFF.

The rearrangement links TRBV5-1 to TRBJ2-1, with TRBD2 identical over 8 bases. Trimming removed 2 bases from V and 7 bases from J; junction bases left unmatched: 8. Germline V gene sequence: CDR1 SGHRS, CDR2 YFSETQ. The CDR3 has 15 amino acids. CDR3 sequence: CASSFLSGSGNEQFF. Here the CDR3 DNA reads TGCGCCAGCAGCTTCCTCAGCGGGAGCGGAAATGAGCAGTTCTTC.

The chain employs TRBV14 and TRBJ1-6; no firm D call. The CDR3 runs to 14 residues. Germline-derived CDR1 and CDR2 are SGHDN and FVKESK. V was clipped by 3 bases and J by 7 bases, with 10 bases between them. In DNA, the CDR3 is TGTGCCAGCAGCCAGGGTTTAGCGAATTCACCCCTCCACTTT. Translated: CASSQGLANSPLHF.

Of note for this clone: Compared with germline, one end of the junction differs, possibly owing to a read error. At the DNA level, this CDR3 is encoded by other sequences in the same sample as well. V and J are TRBV6-1 and TRBJ2-7; D perhaps matches TRBD1 (6 bases). In germline, CDR1 is MNHNS, CDR2 SASEGT. The CDR3 is 14 amino acids. The CDR3 loop reads CASSPRDNSYEQYF. CDR3 in DNA: TGCGCCAGCAGCCCCCGGGACAACTCCTACGAGCAGTACTTC.

The J gene is TRBJ2-3, the V gene TRBV2; 10 bases map to TRBD1. CDR1 and CDR2 from the germline V gene are SNHLY and FYNNEI. This CDR3 region has 15 residues. V lost 10 bases to trimming and J lost 3 bases; unmatched junction nucleotides: 10. CDR3 coding DNA: TGTGCCACCACCCCCCCGGGACAGGGGACAGATACGCAGTATTTT. Translating gives CATTPPGQGTDTQYF.